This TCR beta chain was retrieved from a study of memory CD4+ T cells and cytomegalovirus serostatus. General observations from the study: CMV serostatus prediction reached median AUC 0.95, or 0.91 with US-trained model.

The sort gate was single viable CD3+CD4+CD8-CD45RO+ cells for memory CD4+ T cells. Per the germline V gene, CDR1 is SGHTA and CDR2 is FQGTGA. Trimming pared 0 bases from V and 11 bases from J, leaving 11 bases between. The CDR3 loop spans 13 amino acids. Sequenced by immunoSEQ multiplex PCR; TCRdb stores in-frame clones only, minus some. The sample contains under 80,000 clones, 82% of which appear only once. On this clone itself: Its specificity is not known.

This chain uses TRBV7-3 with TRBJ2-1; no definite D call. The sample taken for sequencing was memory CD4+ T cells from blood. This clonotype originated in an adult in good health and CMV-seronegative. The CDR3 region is CASSLTPASQQFF. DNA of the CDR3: TGTGCCAGCAGCTTAACGCCGGCTTCGCAGCAGTTCTTC. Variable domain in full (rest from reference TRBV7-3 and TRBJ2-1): GAGVSQTPSNKVTEKGKYVELRCDPISGHTALYWYRQSLGQGPEFLIYFQGTGAADDSGLPNDRFFAVRPEGSVSTLKIQRTERGDSAVYLCASSLTPASQQFFGPGTRLTVL.